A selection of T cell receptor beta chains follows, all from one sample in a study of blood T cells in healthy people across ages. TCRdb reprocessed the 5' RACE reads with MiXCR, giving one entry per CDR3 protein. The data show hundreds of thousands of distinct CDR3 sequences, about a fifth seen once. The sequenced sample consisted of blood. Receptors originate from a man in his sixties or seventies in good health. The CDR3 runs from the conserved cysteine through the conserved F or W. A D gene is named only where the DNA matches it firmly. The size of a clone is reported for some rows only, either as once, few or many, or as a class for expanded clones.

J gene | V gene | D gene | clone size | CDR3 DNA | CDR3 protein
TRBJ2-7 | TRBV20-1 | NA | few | TGCAGTGCTCCCCGGGGCTCTTCCTACGAGCAGTACTTC | CSAPRGSSYEQYF
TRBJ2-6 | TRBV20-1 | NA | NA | TGCAGTGCTAGTACAGGGTCCCTCTCTGGGGCCAACGTCCTGACTTTC | CSASTGSLSGANVLTF
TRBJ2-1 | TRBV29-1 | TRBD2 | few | TGCAGCGTTGATCCGGGACTAGCTTTCAATGAGCAGTTCTTC | CSVDPGLAFNEQFF
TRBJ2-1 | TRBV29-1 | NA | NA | TGCAGCGTTGTCTGGGGGTGGAATGAGCAGTTCTTC | CSVVWGWNEQFF
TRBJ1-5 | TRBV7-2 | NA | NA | TGTGCCAGCAGCTTAGAAGGTTGGTGGGGCAATCAGCCCCAGCATTTT | CASSLEGWWGNQPQHF
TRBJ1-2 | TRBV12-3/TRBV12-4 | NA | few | TGTGCCAGCAGTTTCAACACGGACTATGGCTACACCTTC | CASSFNTDYGYTF
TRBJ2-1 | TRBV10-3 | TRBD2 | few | TGTGCCATCAACAACCTAGCGGGGAGCTCCTACAATGAGCAGTTCTTC | CAINNLAGSSYNEQFF
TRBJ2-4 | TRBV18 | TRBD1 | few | TGTGCCAGCTCACTCGGGACAGGGGCTTCGAACATTCAGTACTTC | CASSLGTGASNIQYF
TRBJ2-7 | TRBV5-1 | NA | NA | TGCGCCAGCAGCCCTGACTACCCCTACGAGCAGTACTTC | CASSPDYPYEQYF
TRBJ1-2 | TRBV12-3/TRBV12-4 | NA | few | TGTGCCAGCAGTTCGAGACAGCCCCGCGACTATGGCTACACCTTC | CASSSRQPRDYGYTF
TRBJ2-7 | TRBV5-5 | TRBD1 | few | TGTGCCAGCAGCTTGGAAAGCCGTAACAGGGGACCCTACGAGCAGTACTTC | CASSLESRNRGPYEQYF
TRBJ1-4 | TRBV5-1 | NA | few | TGCGCCAGCAGCTTGCAGGGGCCTAATGAAAAACTGTTTTTT | CASSLQGPNEKLFF
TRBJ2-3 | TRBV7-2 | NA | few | TGTGCCAGCAGCTTCGAAAGGGTTACAGATACGCAGTATTTT | CASSFERVTDTQYF
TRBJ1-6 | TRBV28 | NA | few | TGTGCCAGCAGTTTGGGCCACCAGCTCCAAACCCTCCACTTT | CASSLGHQLQTLHF
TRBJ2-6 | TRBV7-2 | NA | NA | TGTGCCAGCAGCGTAAGGAGGGGGCTCGGGGCCAACGTCCTGACTTTC | CASSVRRGLGANVLTF
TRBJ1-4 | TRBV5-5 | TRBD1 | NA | TGTGCCAGCAGCGTGGACAGGGGGGATGAAAAACTGTTTTTT | CASSVDRGDEKLFF
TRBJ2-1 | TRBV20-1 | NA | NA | TGCAGTGCTAGAGGGGCGAAAAGCTCCTACAATGAGCAGTTCTTC | CSARGAKSSYNEQFF
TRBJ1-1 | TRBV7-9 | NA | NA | TGTGCCAGCAGCTTCAAGGACACCTATGAAGCTTTCTTT | CASSFKDTYEAFF
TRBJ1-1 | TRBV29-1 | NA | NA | TGCAGCGCCCAGACGTCCCCGGGGACTGAAGCTTTCTTT | CSAQTSPGTEAFF
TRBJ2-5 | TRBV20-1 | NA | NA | TGCAGTGCTGGAGCGTCCTACTGGACAGTGGGAGAGACCCAGTACTTC | CSAGASYWTVGETQYF
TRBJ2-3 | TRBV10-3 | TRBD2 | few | TGTGCCATCAGTGACAGCGGGAGGCCGACAGATACGCAGTATTTT | CAISDSGRPTDTQYF
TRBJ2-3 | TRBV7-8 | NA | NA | TGTGCCAGCAGCCCCCACTCCCCATTGGGGATTCGCACAGATACGCAGTATTTT | CASSPHSPLGIRTDTQYF
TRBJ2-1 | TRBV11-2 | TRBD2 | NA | TGTGCCAGCAGCCCTCTAGCGGGGCACAATGAGCAGTTCTTC | CASSPLAGHNEQFF
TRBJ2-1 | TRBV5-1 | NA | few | TGCGCCAGCAGCTTATGGGTAGACAATGAGCAGTTCTTC | CASSLWVDNEQFF
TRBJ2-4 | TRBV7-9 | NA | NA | TGTGCCAGCAGCTTAGCACAGGGCGGGAACATTCAGTACTTC | CASSLAQGGNIQYF
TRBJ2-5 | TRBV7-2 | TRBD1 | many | TGTGCCAGCAGCGTCGCCGGGACAGGCCAAGAGACCCAGTACTTC | CASSVAGTGQETQYF
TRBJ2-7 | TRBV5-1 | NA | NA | TGCGCCAGCAGCTTAAAGAACGAGCAGTACTTC | CASSLKNEQYF
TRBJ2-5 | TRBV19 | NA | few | TGTGCCAGTAGTTCTCGACGACAGGTAGAGACCCAGTACTTC | CASSSRRQVETQYF
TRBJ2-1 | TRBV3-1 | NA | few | TGTGCCAGCAGCCCTTGGGATTACAATGAGCAGTTCTTC | CASSPWDYNEQFF
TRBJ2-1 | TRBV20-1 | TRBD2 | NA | TGCAGTGCTAGTCGACTAGCGGGAACTTTTTACAATGAGCAGTTCTTC | CSASRLAGTFYNEQFF
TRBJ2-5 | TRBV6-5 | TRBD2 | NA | TGTGCCAGCAGTTACGTCGGCGGGAGCCCAGAGACCCAGTACTTC | CASSYVGGSPETQYF
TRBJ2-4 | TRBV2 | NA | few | TGTGCCAGCACCCGTCTGGGCCAGGATACCAAAAACATTCAGTACTTC | CASTRLGQDTKNIQYF
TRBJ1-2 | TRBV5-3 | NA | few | TGTGCCAGAAGCTTGGGACACCGACGGTCGAATGGCTACACCTTC | CARSLGHRRSNGYTF
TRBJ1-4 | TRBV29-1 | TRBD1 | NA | TGCAGCGTTTCGCGACAGGGGGGTAATGAAAAACTGTTTTTT | CSVSRQGGNEKLFF
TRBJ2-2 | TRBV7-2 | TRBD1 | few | TGTGCCAGCAGCTCTCCGGGACAGATCACCGGGGAGCTGTTTTTT | CASSSPGQITGELFF
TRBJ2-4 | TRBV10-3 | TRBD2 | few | TGTGCCATCAGTGATCTAGCGGGGGAGAGTCAGTACTTC | CAISDLAGESQYF
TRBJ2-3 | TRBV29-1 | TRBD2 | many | TGCAGCGTTGCTCCGAGCGGGAGTCAGGATACGCAGTATTTT | CSVAPSGSQDTQYF
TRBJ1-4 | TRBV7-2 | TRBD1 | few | TGTGCCAGCAGCTCGTCGACAGGGGGTAATGAAAAACTGTTTTTT | CASSSSTGGNEKLFF
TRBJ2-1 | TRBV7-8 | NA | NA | TGTGCCAGCAGCCCCCGATACAACAATGAGCAGTTCTTC | CASSPRYNNEQFF
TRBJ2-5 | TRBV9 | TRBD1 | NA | TGTGCCAGCAGCGTAGGGGACAGGGGTTGGGAGACCCAGTACTTC | CASSVGDRGWETQYF
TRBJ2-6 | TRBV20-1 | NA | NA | TGCAGTATCCCGGTGCCTGGGGCCAACGTCCTGACTTTC | CSIPVPGANVLTF
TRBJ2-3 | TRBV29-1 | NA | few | TGCAGCGTTGACGGTAGCGGTCCCCTTACGCAGTATTTT | CSVDGSGPLTQYF
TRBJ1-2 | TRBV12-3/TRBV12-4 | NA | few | TGTGCCAGCAGTTTAATCCAGGGTGGTGGCTACACCTTC | CASSLIQGGGYTF
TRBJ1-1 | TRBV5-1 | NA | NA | TGCGCCAGCAGCCGTGGGGGGGTCCACACTGAAGCTTTCTTT | CASSRGGVHTEAFF
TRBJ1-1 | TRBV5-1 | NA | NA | TGCGCCAGCAGCTTGGGACACGCAATGAACACTGAAGCTTTCTTT | CASSLGHAMNTEAFF
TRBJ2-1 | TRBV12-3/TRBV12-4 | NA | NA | TGTGCCAGCAGTTTGCACCTATACAATGAGCAGTTCTTC | CASSLHLYNEQFF
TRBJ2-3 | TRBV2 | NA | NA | TGTGCCAGCTATCTTGGGACAGATACGCAGTATTTT | CASYLGTDTQYF
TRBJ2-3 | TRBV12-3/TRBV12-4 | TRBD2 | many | TGTGCCAGCAGGACTAGCGGGGGCACAGATACGCAGTATTTT | CASRTSGGTDTQYF
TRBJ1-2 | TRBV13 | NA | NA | TGTGCCAGCAGCTTAACGGTAAAAACGGGGGAAGGGTCCTATGGCTACACCTTC | CASSLTVKTGEGSYGYTF
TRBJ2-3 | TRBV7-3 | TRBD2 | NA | TGTGCCAGCAGCACGGGACTAGCAAGAAGCACAGATACGCAGTATTTT | CASSTGLARSTDTQYF
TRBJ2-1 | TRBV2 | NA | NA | TGTGCCCTACAGGGCAGCTCCCACAATGAGCAGTTCTTC | CALQGSSHNEQFF
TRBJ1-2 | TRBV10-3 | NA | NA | TGTGCCATCAGTGGGAACTATGGCTACACCTTC | CAISGNYGYTF
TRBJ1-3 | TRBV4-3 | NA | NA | TGCGCCAGCAGCCAAGATCATGGGACCATTGGAAACACCATATATTTT | CASSQDHGTIGNTIYF
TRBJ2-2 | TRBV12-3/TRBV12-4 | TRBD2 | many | TGTGCCAGCAGGGGGGGAGCGGGAGTACGCACCGGGGAGCTGTTTTTT | CASRGGAGVRTGELFF
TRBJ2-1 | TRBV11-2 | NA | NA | TGTGCCAGCAGCTTATCTGACCTTATGGGCAATGAGCAGTTCTTC | CASSLSDLMGNEQFF
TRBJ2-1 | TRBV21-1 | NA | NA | TGTGCCGTAGATCGACTCAACAGGAACAATGAGCAGTTCTTC | CAVDRLNRNNEQFF
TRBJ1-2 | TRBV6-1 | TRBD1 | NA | TGTGCCAGCAGTGAAGCGGACAGGGGTATCTTTGGCTACACCTTC | CASSEADRGIFGYTF
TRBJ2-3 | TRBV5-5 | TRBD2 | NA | TGTGCCAGCAGCTTCATGGGGGGGAGGAAGACAGATACGCAGTATTTT | CASSFMGGRKTDTQYF
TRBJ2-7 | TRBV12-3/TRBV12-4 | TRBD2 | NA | TGTGCCAGCAGCCCCGGGGGGACGACGTACGAGCAGTACTTC | CASSPGGTTYEQYF